The clone carrying this T cell receptor (beta chain) was detected a few times. TCRdb used MiXCR to reprocess the RT-PCR reads, holding one entry per CDR3 protein. The sample lists hundreds of thousands of distinct CDR3 sequences, under 20% occurring once. Germline CDR1 reads SGHRS; CDR2 reads YFSETQ. V was pared by 0 bases and J by 3 bases, with 4 bases between. The CDR3 spans 13 residues. These data belong to a study of patients and donors after allogeneic stem cell transplantation. The sequenced material came from blood, either unsorted or a sorted T cell fraction (not recorded which). This TCR was recovered from a human donor who was either an allogeneic HSCT recipient or a stem cell or donor lymphocyte infusion donor (not recorded which). It is not recorded whose cells these are; they may come from a transplant donor. The chain joins TRBV5-1 to TRBJ1-3; the D is unclear. The CDR3 reads CASSLVGGNTIYF. CDR3 bases: TGCGCCAGCAGCTTGGTTGGTGGAAACACCATATATTTT.